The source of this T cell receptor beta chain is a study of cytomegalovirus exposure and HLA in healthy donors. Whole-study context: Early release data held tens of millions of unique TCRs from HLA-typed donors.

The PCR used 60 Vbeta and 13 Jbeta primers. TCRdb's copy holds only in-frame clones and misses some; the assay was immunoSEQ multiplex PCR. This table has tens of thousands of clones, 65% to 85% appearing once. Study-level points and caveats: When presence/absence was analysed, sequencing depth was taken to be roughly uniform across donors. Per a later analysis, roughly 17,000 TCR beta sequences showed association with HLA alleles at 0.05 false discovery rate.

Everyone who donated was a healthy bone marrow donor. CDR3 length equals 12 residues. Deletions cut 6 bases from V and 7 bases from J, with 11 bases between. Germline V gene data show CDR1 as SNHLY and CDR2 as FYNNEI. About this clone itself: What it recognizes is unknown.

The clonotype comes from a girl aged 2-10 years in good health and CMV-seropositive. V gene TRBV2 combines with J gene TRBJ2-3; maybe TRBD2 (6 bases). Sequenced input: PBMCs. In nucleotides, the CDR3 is TGTGCCAGCAGGGATAGCGGATATACGCAGTATTTT. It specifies CASRDSGYTQYF.